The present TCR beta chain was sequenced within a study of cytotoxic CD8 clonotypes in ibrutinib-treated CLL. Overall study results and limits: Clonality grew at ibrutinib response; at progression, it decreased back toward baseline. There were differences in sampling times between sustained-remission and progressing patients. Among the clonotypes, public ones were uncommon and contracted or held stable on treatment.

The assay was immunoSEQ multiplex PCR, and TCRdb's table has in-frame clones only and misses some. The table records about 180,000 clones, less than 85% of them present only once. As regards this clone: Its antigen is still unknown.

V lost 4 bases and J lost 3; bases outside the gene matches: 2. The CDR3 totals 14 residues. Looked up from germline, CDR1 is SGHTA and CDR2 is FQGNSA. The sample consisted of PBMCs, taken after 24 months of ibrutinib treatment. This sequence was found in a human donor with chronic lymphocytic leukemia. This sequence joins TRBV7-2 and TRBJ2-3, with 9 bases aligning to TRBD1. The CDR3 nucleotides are TGTGCCAGCAGCTCCGACAGGGGGACAGATACGCAGTATTTT. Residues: CASSSDRGTDTQYF.